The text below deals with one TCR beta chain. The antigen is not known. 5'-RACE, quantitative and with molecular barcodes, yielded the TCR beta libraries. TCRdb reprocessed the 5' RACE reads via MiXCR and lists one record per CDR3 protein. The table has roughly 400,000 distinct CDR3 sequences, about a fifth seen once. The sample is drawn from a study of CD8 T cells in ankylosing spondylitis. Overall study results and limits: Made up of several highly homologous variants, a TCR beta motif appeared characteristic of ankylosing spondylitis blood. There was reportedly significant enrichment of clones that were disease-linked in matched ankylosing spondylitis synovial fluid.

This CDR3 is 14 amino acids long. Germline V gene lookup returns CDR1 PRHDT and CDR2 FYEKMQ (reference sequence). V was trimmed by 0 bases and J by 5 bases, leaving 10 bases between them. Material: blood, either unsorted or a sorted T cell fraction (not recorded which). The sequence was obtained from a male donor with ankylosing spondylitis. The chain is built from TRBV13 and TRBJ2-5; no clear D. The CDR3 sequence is CASSLGSAWETQYF. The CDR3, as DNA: TGTGCCAGCAGCTTAGGGTCAGCGTGGGAGACCCAGTACTTC.